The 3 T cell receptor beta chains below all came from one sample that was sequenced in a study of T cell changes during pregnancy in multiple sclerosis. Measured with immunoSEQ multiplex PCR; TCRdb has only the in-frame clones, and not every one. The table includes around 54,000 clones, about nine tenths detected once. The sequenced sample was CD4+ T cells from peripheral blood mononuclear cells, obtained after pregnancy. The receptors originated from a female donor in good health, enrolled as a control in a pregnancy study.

CDR3 sequence reads: CASGHDFYEQYF. The CDR3 nucleotides read TGTGCTAGTGGTCATGACTTTTACGAGCAGTACTTC. This chain connects TRBV12-5 to TRBJ2-7; D is unclear. Trimming shortened V by 5 bases and J by 4 bases, and 9 bases separated the two germline ends. The CDR3 consists of 12 residues. Germline CDR1 reads LGHNT; CDR2 reads FRNRAP.

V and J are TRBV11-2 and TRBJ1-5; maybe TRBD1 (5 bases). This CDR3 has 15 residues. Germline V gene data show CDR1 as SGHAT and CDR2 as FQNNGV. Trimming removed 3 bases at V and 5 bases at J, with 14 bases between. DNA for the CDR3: TGTGCCAGCAGCTTGAGCGGGTTGGGGCATCAGCCCCAGCATTTT. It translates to CASSLSGLGHQPQHF. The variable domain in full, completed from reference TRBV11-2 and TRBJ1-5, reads EAGVAQSPRYKIIEKRQSVAFWCNPISGHATLYWYQQILGQGPKLLIQFQNNGVVDDSQLPKDRFSAERLKGVDSTLKIQPAKLEDSAVYLCASSLSGLGHQPQHFGDGTRLSIL.

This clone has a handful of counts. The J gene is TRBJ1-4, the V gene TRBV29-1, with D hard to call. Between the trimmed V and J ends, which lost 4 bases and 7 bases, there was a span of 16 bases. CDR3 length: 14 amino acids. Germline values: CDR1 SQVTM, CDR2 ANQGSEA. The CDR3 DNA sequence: TGCAGCGTTGCCGTCGGCAATTCGGGTGAAAAACTGTTTTTT. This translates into CSVAVGNSGEKLFF.